This T cell receptor (beta chain) was sequenced for a study of beta chain features in type 1 diabetes. Germline CDR1 SGHTA, CDR2 FQGNSA. The CDR3 extends over 15 amino acids. V shed 5 bases, J shed 6 bases, and the junction held 11 bases outside the gene matches. cDNA synthesis used the whole RNA isolate, giving expressed TCRB sequences. Repertoires were generated with immunoSEQ multiplex PCR, while TCRdb's copy carries only in-frame clones and drops some. The sample yields some 100,000 clones, approximately 37% seen once. Sequences were obtained from stem cell memory CD4+ T cells from blood. This receptor was obtained from a woman aged 18-35 years in good health. The chain recombines TRBV7-2 with TRBJ1-1, with 8 nucleotides matching TRBD1. CDR3 sequence (DNA): TGTGCCAGCAGCCCCCACAGGGGGTTTATCGCTGAAGCTTTCTTT. This codes for CASSPHRGFIAEAFF.